This TCR beta chain was retrieved from a study of blood T cell repertoires in COVID-19. The wider study: The United States, Italy and Spain were the sources of the acute and convalescent COVID-19 samples. T cells, B-cell-depleted T cells, or PBMCs provided the cDNA or gDNA that served as material.

This CDR3 contains 12 residues. Trimming took 6 bases from V and 4 from J; bases not matched to a gene: 1. Germline values: CDR1 MDHEN, CDR2 SYDVKM. Per the study methods: Amplifying reference gene primers gave estimates of nucleated cell counts. The protocol was immunoSEQ multiplex PCR, while the TCRdb copy is restricted to in-frame clones and leaves out a portion. V, J and clone size were drawn from that table, and D and trimming were deduced from the DNA. Found here are some 65,000 clones, around 85% of them singletons; the top ten hold around 5.4%. The TCR was taken from a woman in her 70s with acute or convalescent COVID-19. The gene calls are TRBV28 and TRBJ1-2; 8 bases are a match to TRBD1. Sequenced sample: peripheral blood. The CDR3 loop is CASRTGGYGYTF. CDR3 nucleotides: TGTGCCAGCAGAACAGGGGGCTATGGCTACACCTTC.